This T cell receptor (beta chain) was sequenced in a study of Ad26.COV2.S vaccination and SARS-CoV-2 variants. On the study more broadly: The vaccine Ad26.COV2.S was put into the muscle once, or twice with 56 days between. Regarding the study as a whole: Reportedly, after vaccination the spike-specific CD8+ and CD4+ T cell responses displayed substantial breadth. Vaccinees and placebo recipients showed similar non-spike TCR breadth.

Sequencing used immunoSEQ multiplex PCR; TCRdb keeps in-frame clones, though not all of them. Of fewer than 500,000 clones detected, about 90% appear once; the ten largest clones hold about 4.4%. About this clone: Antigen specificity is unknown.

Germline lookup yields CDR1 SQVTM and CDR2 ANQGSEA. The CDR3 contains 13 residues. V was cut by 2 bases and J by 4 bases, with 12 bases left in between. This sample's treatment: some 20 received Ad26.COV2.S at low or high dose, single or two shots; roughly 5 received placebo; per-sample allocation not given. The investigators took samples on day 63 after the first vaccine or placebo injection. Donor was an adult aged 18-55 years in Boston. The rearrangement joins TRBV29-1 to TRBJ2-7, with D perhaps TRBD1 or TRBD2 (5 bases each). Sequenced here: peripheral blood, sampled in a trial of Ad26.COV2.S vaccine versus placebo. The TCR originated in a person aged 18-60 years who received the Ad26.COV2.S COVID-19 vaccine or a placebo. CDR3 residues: CSVEFGTRYEQYF. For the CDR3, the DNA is TGCAGCGTTGAATTCGGGACCCGATACGAGCAGTACTTC.